The 23 T cell receptor beta chains in this list originate from one sample, sequenced in a study of CD8+ T cells in alopecia areata. RNA was extracted and reverse transcribed into cDNA as the sequencing template. Libraries were prepared by immunoSEQ multiplex PCR; TCRdb keeps only in-frame clonotypes and omits some of them. The data hold about 150,000 clones, with 50% to 65% observed a single time. The sample consisted of CD8+ T cells sorted from blood, taken at week 0. These receptors were taken from a human donor with alopecia areata.

This clone was counted once. V gene TRBV30 combines with J gene TRBJ2-5; 11 bases fit TRBD1. Germline CDR1 is GTSNPN and CDR2 is SVGIG (reference sequence). The V gene end was trimmed by 3 bases and the J gene end by 4 bases; junction bases not matched to a gene: 7. This CDR3 is 15 amino acids long. This CDR3 is CAWSPRDRGIETQYF. The DNA of the CDR3 is TGTGCCTGGAGCCCTCGGGACAGGGGGATAGAGACCCAGTACTTC.

V is TRBV4-3 and J is TRBJ1-1; tentatively, D is TRBD1 (6 bases). The V and J ends lost 0 bases and 2 bases respectively, with 10 bases between them. Germline CDR1 is LGHNA and CDR2 is YSLEER. The CDR3 consists of 15 residues. The CDR3 region has the DNA TGCGCCAGCAGCCAAGATCAGGGACACAACACTGAAGCTTTCTTT. It encodes CASSQDQGHNTEAFF.

This chain connects TRBV4-3 to TRBJ1-1; 7 nucleotides match TRBD1. Trimming removed 0 bases from V and 7 bases from J; junction bases left unmatched: 5. The length of the CDR3 is 14 residues. Germline CDR1 and CDR2: LGHNA and YSLEER. The CDR3 protein is CASSQDRAGGEAFF. The CDR3 DNA reads as TGCGCCAGCAGCCAAGATAGGGCAGGGGGTGAAGCTTTCTTT.

The V call is TRBV29-1, the J call TRBJ2-7; 8 positions agree with TRBD2. Trimming took 3 bases from V and 4 from J; bases not matched to a gene: 8. CDR1 is SQVTM and CDR2 is ANQGSEA in the germline V gene. The CDR3 has 14 amino acids. CDR3 sequence reads: CSVELAGRRYEQYF. DNA of the CDR3: TGCAGCGTTGAGTTAGCGGGGAGAAGGTACGAGCAGTACTTC.

The chain joins TRBV18 to TRBJ1-1; D is ambiguous. V was shortened by 4 bases and J by 6 bases, with 6 bases between the two germline ends. The CDR3 contains 11 residues. CDR1 is KGHSH and CDR2 is LQKENI in the germline V gene. CDR3 in DNA: TGTGCCAGCTCACACGGCGCTGAAGCTTTCTTT. It specifies CASSHGAEAFF.

The rearrangement joins TRBV7-7 to TRBJ2-2; D is undetermined. Germline lookup yields CDR1 SSHAT and CDR2 FNYEAQ (reference sequence). The CDR3 totals 12 residues. The V end lost 10 bases, the J end lost 4 bases, and 10 bases lay between the germline ends. CDR3 residues: CATRNFTGELFF. The CDR3 DNA reads TGTGCCACCCGCAATTTCACCGGGGAGCTGTTTTTT. The entire variable domain, with the rest obtained from reference TRBV7-7 and TRBJ2-2, is as follows: GAGVSQSPRYKVTKRGQDVTLRCDPISSHATLYWYQQALGQGPEFLTYFNYEAQPDKSGLPSDRFSAERPEGSISTLTIQRTEQRDSAMYRCATRNFTGELFFGEGSRLTVL.

The count of this clone is one. This chain connects TRBV4-3 to TRBJ1-2; D ambiguous. From germline, CDR1 is LGHNA and CDR2 YSLEER. The CDR3 contains 16 residues. The V gene lost 0 bases and the J gene lost 4 bases, with 15 bases spanning the gap. The CDR3 spells CASSQEEFPGSYGYTF. CDR3 DNA sequence: TGCGCCAGCAGCCAAGAAGAATTCCCAGGTAGCTATGGCTACACCTTC.

V is TRBV7-6 and J is TRBJ2-2, with 7 bases identical to TRBD2. From germline, CDR1 is SGHVS and CDR2 FNYEAQ. This CDR3 spans 15 amino acids. With V trimmed by 5 bases and J by 5 bases, 8 bases remained unmatched. In DNA, the CDR3 is TGTGCCAGCAGCCGTGGGAGGGCAGGGACCGGGGAGCTGTTTTTT. Its protein is CASSRGRAGTGELFF.

This rearrangement joins TRBV2 to TRBJ1-5, with 7 bases matching TRBD1. V dropped 7 bases and J dropped 4; count of bases not matched to a gene: 10. CDR1 is SNHLY and CDR2 is FYNNEI in the germline V gene. CDR3 length: 15 residues. The CDR3 region has the DNA TGTGCCAGCACTGACAGGGTTCAGCGGAATCAGCCCCAGCATTTT. Its protein product is CASTDRVQRNQPQHF. Based on the CDR3 plus reference TRBV2 and TRBJ1-5, the full variable domain is EPEVTQTPSHQVTQMGQEVILRCVPISNHLYFYWYRQILGQKVEFLVSFYNNEISEKSEIFDDQFSVERPDGSNFTLKIRSTKLEDSAMYFCASTDRVQRNQPQHFGDGTRLSIL.

The V gene is TRBV7-9, the J gene TRBJ1-2, with D maybe TRBD1 (5 bases). V was shortened by 5 bases and J by 8 bases, with 12 bases between the two germline ends. CDR3 length: 12 amino acids. The germline V gene has CDR1 SEHNR and CDR2 FQNEAQ (reference sequence). The CDR3 reads CASSPGTTGYTF. The CDR3 nucleotides read TGTGCCAGCAGCCCCGGGACGACAGGCTACACCTTC.

The chain carries TRBV6-5 and TRBJ2-2; tentatively, D is TRBD2 (5 bases). Trimming cost V 0 bases and J 5 bases, with 13 bases left between them. CDR3 length: 16 amino acids. Germline lookup yields CDR1 MNHEY and CDR2 SVGAGI. CDR3 sequence: CASSYSSSSETGELFF. The CDR3 region has the DNA TGTGCCAGCAGTTACTCGTCTAGCTCGGAGACCGGGGAGCTGTTTTTT.

The chain carries TRBV5-6 and TRBJ1-5; 8 bases align to TRBD1. V shed 0 bases, J shed 3 bases, and the junction held 8 bases outside the gene matches. The CDR3 runs 17 residues. CDR1 SGHDT and CDR2 YYEEEE come from the germline V gene. The CDR3 here is CASSLAGTGTFNQPQHF. CDR3 DNA sequence: TGTGCCAGCAGCTTGGCCGGGACAGGAACGTTCAATCAGCCCCAGCATTTT.

The rearrangement links TRBV27 to TRBJ2-7; TRBD1 might be the D (7 bases). The CDR3 is made up of 13 amino acids. Trimming removed 5 bases at V and 4 bases at J, with 12 bases between. Germline-derived CDR1 and CDR2 are MNHEY and SMNVEV (reference sequence). The DNA for the CDR3 is TGTGCCAGCAGTCAGGGGGGAGGTTACGAGCAGTACTTC. This encodes CASSQGGGYEQYF.

This clone has only a few counts. The V and J genes are TRBV15 and TRBJ2-4; a weak D match, TRBD2 (6 bases). The CDR3 consists of 16 residues. CDR1 is LNHNV and CDR2 is YYDKDF in the germline V gene (reference sequence). V was clipped by 6 bases and J by 4 bases, with 19 bases between them. CDR3 loop: CATSTRSWEAKNIQYF. The CDR3 DNA reads as TGTGCCACCAGTACTCGAAGCTGGGAGGCAAAAAACATTCAGTACTTC.

The rearrangement uses TRBV29-1 and TRBJ1-2; D is unclear. The CDR3 has 14 amino acids. CDR1 SQVTM and CDR2 ANQGSEA come from the germline V gene. V was trimmed by 0 bases and J by 0 bases, leaving 8 bases between them. The DNA of the CDR3 is TGCAGCGTTGAAGAGAGGGCAGCTAACTATGGCTACACCTTC. Translating it yields CSVEERAANYGYTF.

V is TRBV5-1 and J is TRBJ1-2, with D unresolved. Trimming stripped 0 bases from V and 2 bases from J, with 8 bases between. Germline values: CDR1 SGHRS, CDR2 YFSETQ. The CDR3 is made up of 14 amino acids. The CDR3 DNA reads TGCGCCAGCAGCTTGGCCGACGTCAACTATGGCTACACCTTC. Its protein product is CASSLADVNYGYTF.

A few counts support this clone. J is TRBJ2-1 and V is TRBV5-1; tentatively, D is TRBD1 or TRBD2 (6 bases each). This CDR3 has 15 amino acids. In germline, CDR1 is SGHRS, CDR2 YFSETQ. Between the trimmed V and J ends, which lost 2 bases and 5 bases, there was a span of 14 bases. The chain's CDR3 is CASSFSGANNNEQFF. CDR3 DNA sequence: TGCGCCAGCAGCTTTTCGGGGGCTAACAACAATGAGCAGTTCTTC.

This clone was recorded a few times. The chain uses TRBV7-2 and TRBJ2-5; weak D call: TRBD1 (6 bases). There are 14 residues in the CDR3. The V end was cut by 5 bases, the J end by 4 bases, with 14 bases between. The germline V gene encodes CDR1 SGHTA and CDR2 FQGNSA. CDR3: CASSKSTGIETQYF. CDR3 nucleotides: TGTGCCAGCAGCAAATCAACAGGGATAGAGACCCAGTACTTC.

The genes are TRBV25-1 and TRBJ1-1, with a weak D call TRBD1 (5 bases). Trimming shortened V by 7 bases and J by 8 bases, and 14 bases separated the two germline ends. There are 12 residues in the CDR3. Per germline, CDR1 MGHDK and CDR2 SYGVNS. CDR3 in amino acids: CASNGGSIEAFF. CDR3 sequence (DNA): TGTGCCAGCAATGGGGGGTCCATCGAAGCTTTCTTT.

This rearrangement joins TRBV20-1 to TRBJ2-7; D ambiguous. CDR1 is DFQATT and CDR2 is SNEGSKA in the germline V gene (reference sequence). CDR3 size: 9 residues. V was pared by 6 bases and J by 7 bases, with 7 bases between. This CDR3 reads CSALREQYF. The CDR3 nucleotides are TGCAGTGCCCTGAGGGAGCAGTACTTC.

V usage is TRBV30 and J usage is TRBJ1-1; the D gene is possibly TRBD1 (5 bases). Germline CDR1 is GTSNPN and CDR2 is SVGIG (reference sequence). V lost 6 bases to trimming and J lost 2 bases, with 10 bases between them. The CDR3 runs to 12 residues. The CDR3 coding sequence is TGTGCCTGCACTACAGGTAACACTGAAGCTTTCTTT. It encodes CACTTGNTEAFF.

The chain employs TRBV29-1 and TRBJ1-2; D ambiguous. V was shortened by 7 bases and J by 1 base, with 13 bases between the two germline ends. Germline V lookup: CDR1 SQVTM, CDR2 ANQGSEA. There are 13 residues in the CDR3. The CDR3 spells CSAKDLNNYGYTF. The CDR3 DNA reads as TGCAGCGCAAAGGACCTAAATAACTATGGCTACACCTTC. Complete variable domain (other parts from reference TRBV29-1 and TRBJ1-2): SAVISQKPSRDICQRGTSLTIQCQVDSQVTMMFWYRQQPGQSLTLIATANQGSEATYESGFVIDKFPISRPNLTFSTLTVSNMSPEDSSIYLCSAKDLNNYGYTFGSGTRLTVV.

V is TRBV7-2 and J is TRBJ2-2; no clear D. Germline CDR1 reads SGHTA; CDR2 reads FQGNSA. Trimming shortened V by 3 bases and J by 3 bases, and 5 bases separated the two germline ends. The CDR3 totals 13 residues. CDR3 in amino acids: CASSFPDTGELFF. DNA of the CDR3: TGTGCCAGCAGCTTCCCCGACACCGGGGAGCTGTTTTTT. Drawing the rest from reference TRBV7-2 and TRBJ2-2, the complete variable domain is GAGVSQSPSNKVTEKGKDVELRCDPISGHTALYWYRQSLGQGLEFLIYFQGNSAPDKSGLPSDRFSAERTGGSVSTLTIQRTQQEDSAVYLCASSFPDTGELFFGEGSRLTVL.